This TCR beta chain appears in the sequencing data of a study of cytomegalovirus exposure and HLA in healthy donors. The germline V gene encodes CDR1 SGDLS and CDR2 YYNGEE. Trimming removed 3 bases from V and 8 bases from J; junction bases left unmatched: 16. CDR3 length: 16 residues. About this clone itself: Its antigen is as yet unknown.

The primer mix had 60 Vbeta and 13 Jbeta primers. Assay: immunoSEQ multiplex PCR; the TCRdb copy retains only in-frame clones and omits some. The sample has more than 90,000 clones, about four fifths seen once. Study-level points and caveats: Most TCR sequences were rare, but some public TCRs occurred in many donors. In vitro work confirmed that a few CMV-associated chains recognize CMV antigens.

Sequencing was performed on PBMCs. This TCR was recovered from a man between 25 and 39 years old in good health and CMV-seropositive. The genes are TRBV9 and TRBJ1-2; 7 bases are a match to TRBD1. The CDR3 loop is CASSGTLTGPYRGYTF. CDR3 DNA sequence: TGTGCCAGCAGCGGAACTCTGACAGGGCCTTATCGAGGCTACACCTTC.